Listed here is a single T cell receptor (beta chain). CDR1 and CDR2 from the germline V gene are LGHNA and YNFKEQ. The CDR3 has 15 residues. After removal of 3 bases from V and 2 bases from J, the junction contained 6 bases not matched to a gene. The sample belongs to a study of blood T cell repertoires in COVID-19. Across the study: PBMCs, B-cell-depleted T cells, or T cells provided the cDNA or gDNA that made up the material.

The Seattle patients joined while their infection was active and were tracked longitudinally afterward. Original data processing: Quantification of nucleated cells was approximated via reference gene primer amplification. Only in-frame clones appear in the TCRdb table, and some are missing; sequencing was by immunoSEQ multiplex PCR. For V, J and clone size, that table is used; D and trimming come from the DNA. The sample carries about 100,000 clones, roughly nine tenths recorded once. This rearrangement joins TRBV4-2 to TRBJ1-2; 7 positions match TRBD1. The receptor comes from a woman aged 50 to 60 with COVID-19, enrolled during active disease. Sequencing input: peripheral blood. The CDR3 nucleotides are TGTGCCAGCAGCCACGAGGGGGCGCGGAACTATGGCTACACCTTC. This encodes CASSHEGARNYGYTF.